These 15 T cell receptor beta chains originate from one sample sequenced in a study of a mutant IDH1 vaccine in newly diagnosed glioma. Time point in this sample: baseline, week 1 (first vaccination visit). This sample's treatment: pre-vaccination baseline after standard-of-care therapy. Some clones are missing from TCRdb's copy, which holds only in-frame ones; the method was immunoSEQ multiplex PCR. The top ten clones hold roughly 2.5% of a sample with about 59,000 clones, 75% to 95% of them seen once. The sequences come from PBMCs, collected from a glioma patient treated with radiotherapy, temozolomide or both. The origin of the receptors is a man aged 50 to 60 with glioma.

The chain joins TRBV19 to TRBJ1-2; D is unresolved. The length of the CDR3 is 13 residues. Germline V gene data show CDR1 as LNHDA and CDR2 as SQIVND (reference sequence). Trimming cost V 1 base and J 2 bases, with 5 bases left between them. CDR3 in DNA: TGTGCCAGTAGTATAGGACGGAACTATGGCTACACCTTC. Protein sequence: CASSIGRNYGYTF.

The chain has TRBV19 and TRBJ1-1; the match to TRBD1 covers 7 bases. Losses at the gene ends were 5 bases for V and 0 bases for J; bases not matched to a gene: 15. Germline V lookup: CDR1 LNHDA, CDR2 SQIVND (reference sequence). The CDR3 has 18 residues. CDR3 in amino acids: CASSLTGEGAGLNTEAFF. CDR3 DNA sequence: TGTGCCAGTAGTTTAACAGGGGAGGGTGCGGGACTGAACACTGAAGCTTTCTTT.

The chain is built from TRBV30 and TRBJ2-2; D unclear. The V and J ends lost 6 bases and 8 bases respectively, with 25 bases between them. The CDR3 has 16 residues. Germline CDR1 and CDR2: GTSNPN and SVGIG (reference sequence). CDR3 sequence: CACNGCRDKVAGELFF. The CDR3 region has the DNA TGTGCCTGTAACGGTTGCCGTGACAAGGTAGCTGGGGAGCTGTTTTTT.

V usage is TRBV9 and J usage is TRBJ2-7, with TRBD1 matching 8 bases. V lost 3 bases, J lost 2 bases, and 4 bases stayed unmatched. The CDR3 runs 14 residues. Germline V CDR1 and CDR2: SGDLS, YYNGEE. DNA for the CDR3: TGTGCCAGCAGCGCGGGGACAGGAACCTACGAGCAGTACTTC. Its translation is CASSAGTGTYEQYF.

A remark on this clone: Germline is not matched at one junction end, which may reflect a read error. V is TRBV10-3 and J is TRBJ1-3; no definite D call. Germline-derived CDR1 and CDR2 are ENHRY and SYGVKD. There are 16 residues in the CDR3. CDR3 sequence: CAISEGQANAGNTIYF. In DNA form, the CDR3 reads TGTGCCATCAGTGAGGGGCAGGCTAATGCTGGGAACACCATATATTTT.

The V and J genes are TRBV19 and TRBJ2-1, with 8 bases lining up with TRBD2. The CDR3 is made up of 13 amino acids. Germline CDR1 and CDR2: LNHDA and SQIVND (reference sequence). J was trimmed by 16 bases and V by 0 bases; bases with no gene match: 8. CDR3 nucleotides: TGTGCCAGTAGTATAGAGACTAGCGTCAGGGAATTCTTC. It translates to CASSIETSVREFF.

The chain is built from TRBV4-1 and TRBJ1-2, with TRBD1 as a possible D gene (5 bases). Trimming took 2 bases from V and 1 from J, leaving 14 bases between them. The CDR3 length is 16 residues. In germline, CDR1 is MGHRA, CDR2 YSYEKL. CDR3 DNA sequence: TGCGCCAGCAGCCAACGTCATCCCGACAGTAACTATGGCTACACCTTC. Translated: CASSQRHPDSNYGYTF.

The chain couples TRBV10-3 to TRBJ2-2; D uncertain. Germline CDR1 is ENHRY and CDR2 is SYGVKD. The ends were cut back, 2 bases at V and 4 bases at J, with 8 bases in the middle. This CDR3 is built from 14 residues. CDR3 region: CAISEGQFTGELFF. For the CDR3, the DNA is TGTGCCATCAGTGAGGGGCAATTCACCGGGGAGCTGTTTTTT.

This chain's CDR3 is CASSLSTGNQETQYF. Written as DNA, the CDR3 is TGTGCCAGCAGTTTATCCACAGGGAACCAAGAGACCCAGTACTTC. V gene TRBV27 combines with J gene TRBJ2-5, with D maybe TRBD1 (6 bases). Per germline, CDR1 MNHEY and CDR2 SMNVEV (reference sequence). Trimming removed 0 bases from V and 0 bases from J, with 8 bases in between. The CDR3 is made up of 15 amino acids.

A single count supports this clone. The V and J genes are TRBV6-5 and TRBJ1-6; D is undetermined. Trimming stripped 0 bases from V and 9 bases from J, with 6 bases between. Germline CDR1 is MNHEY and CDR2 is SVGAGI. The CDR3 length is 13 residues. In DNA, the CDR3 is TGTGCCAGCAGTTACTCGACATTTTCACCCCTCCACTTT. Translation: CASSYSTFSPLHF.

J is TRBJ2-5 and V is TRBV9; 9 bases match TRBD1. Germline loops: CDR1 SGDLS, CDR2 YYNGEE. The CDR3 loop spans 15 amino acids. Unmatched junction bases numbered 5, after V lost 3 bases and J lost 2 bases. The CDR3 region has the DNA TGTGCCAGCAGCGCGCTCGACAGGGGGCAAGAGACCCAGTACTTC. Amino acid sequence: CASSALDRGQETQYF.

CDR3 nucleotides: TGTGCCAGCATACGGACAGGGGGTAGAGCCGGGGAGCTGTTTTTT. Protein product: CASIRTGGRAGELFF. The rearrangement links TRBV2 to TRBJ2-2, with 10 positions matching TRBD1. This CDR3 region has 15 residues. CDR1 and CDR2 from the germline V gene are SNHLY and FYNNEI. With 7 bases clipped from V and 6 bases from J, the junction kept 8 bases outside the gene matches.

The chain is built from TRBV4-1 and TRBJ1-2; D call uncertain. V was clipped by 0 bases and J by 5 bases, with 10 bases between them. The CDR3 length is 14 residues. Looked up from germline, CDR1 is MGHRA and CDR2 is YSYEKL. CDR3 in DNA: TGCGCCAGCAGCCAAGAGGCCGGGAAATATGGCTACACCTTC. Protein sequence: CASSQEAGKYGYTF.

The CDR3 DNA reads as TGTGCCAGCGGCCAGGACAGGGCCTACGAGCAGTACTTC. This encodes CASGQDRAYEQYF. This chain links TRBV5-4 with TRBJ2-7; TRBD1 agrees at 8 bases. This CDR3 spans 13 amino acids. J gave up 2 bases and V 7 bases, and 5 bases lay outside the gene matches. CDR1 and CDR2 from the germline V gene are SGHNT and YYREEE (reference sequence).

The chain links TRBV30 to TRBJ1-2; no firm D call. The CDR3 has 14 amino acids. V lost 1 base, J lost 4 bases, and 13 bases lay in between. Looked up from germline, CDR1 is GTSNPN and CDR2 is SVGIG (reference sequence). The CDR3 reads CAWSEEGWSYGYTF. DNA for the CDR3: TGTGCCTGGAGTGAGGAGGGTTGGAGCTATGGCTACACCTTC. Together with reference TRBV30 and TRBJ1-2, the CDR3 gives the full variable domain: SQTIHQWPATLVQPVGSPLSLECTVEGTSNPNLYWYRQAAGRGLQLLFYSVGIGQISSEVPQNLSASRPQDRQFILSSKKLLLSDSGFYLCAWSEEGWSYGYTFGSGTRLTVV.